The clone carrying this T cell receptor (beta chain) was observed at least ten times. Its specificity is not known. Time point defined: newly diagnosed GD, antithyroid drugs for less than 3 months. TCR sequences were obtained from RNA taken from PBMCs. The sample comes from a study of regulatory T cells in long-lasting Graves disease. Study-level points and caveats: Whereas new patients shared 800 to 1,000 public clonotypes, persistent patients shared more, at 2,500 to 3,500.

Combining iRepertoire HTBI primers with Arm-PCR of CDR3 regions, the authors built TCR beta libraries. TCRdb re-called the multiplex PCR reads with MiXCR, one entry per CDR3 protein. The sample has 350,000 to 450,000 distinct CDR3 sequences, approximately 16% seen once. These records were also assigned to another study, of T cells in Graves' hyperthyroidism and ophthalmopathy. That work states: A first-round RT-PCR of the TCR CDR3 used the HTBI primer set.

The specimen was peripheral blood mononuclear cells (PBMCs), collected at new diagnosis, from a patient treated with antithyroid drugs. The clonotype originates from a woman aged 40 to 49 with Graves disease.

The DNA of the CDR3 is TGTGCCAGCATCGGGAGGGGCAATGAGCAGTTCTTC. This translates into CASIGRGNEQFF. The chain has TRBV27 and TRBJ2-1; 8 nucleotides match TRBD2. The V segment lost 7 bases and the J segment 6 bases; nucleotides outside the gene matches: 2. Germline CDR1 is MNHEY and CDR2 is SMNVEV (reference sequence). The CDR3 runs to 12 residues.